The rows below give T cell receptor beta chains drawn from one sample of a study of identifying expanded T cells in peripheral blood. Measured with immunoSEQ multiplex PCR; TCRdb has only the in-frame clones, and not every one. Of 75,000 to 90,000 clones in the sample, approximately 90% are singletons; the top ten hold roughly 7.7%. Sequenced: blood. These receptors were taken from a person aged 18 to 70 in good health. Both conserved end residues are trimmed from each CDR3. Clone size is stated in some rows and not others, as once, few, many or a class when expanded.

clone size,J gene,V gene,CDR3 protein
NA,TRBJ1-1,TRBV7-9,ASSLMSGAF
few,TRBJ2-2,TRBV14,ASSQASGELF
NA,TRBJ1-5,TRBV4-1,ASSQGGVQPQH
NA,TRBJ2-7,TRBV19,ASSTLEGDEQY
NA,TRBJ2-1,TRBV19,ASNPEDRGYNEQF
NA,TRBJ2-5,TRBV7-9,ASSRIPPQQRETQY
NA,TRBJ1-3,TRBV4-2,ASSQEEQLLGNTIY
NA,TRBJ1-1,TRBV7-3,ASSPGTANTEAF
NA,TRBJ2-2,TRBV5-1,ASSLDNTGELF
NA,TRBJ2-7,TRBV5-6,ASVVGDRESYEQY
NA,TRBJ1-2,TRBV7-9,ASSWGQILANYGYT
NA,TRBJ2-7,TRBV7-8,ASSLPPTYEQY
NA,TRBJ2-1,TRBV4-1,ASSPTAGYNEQF
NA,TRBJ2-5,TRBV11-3,ASSLNSGQETQY
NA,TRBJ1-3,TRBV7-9,AAREGPSGNTIY
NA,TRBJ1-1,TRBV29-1,SVRQGWTEAF
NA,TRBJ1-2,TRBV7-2,ASSSPGVANYGYT
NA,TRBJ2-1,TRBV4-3,ASSFSGRLHNEQF
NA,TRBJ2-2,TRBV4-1,ASSQDQPDLGRGGLF
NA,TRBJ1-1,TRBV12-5,ASVRQRRGTEAF
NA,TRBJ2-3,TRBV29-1,SVGLTAGTDTQY
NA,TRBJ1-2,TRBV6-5,ASSTQGVNGYGYT
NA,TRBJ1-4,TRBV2,ASKRGNGENEKLF
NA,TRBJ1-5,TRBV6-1,ASSEAHRRPYSNQPQH
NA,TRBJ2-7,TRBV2,ASAREATYEQY
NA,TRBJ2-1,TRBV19,ASSISPGTGAYNEQF
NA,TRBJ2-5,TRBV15,ATSRGAGQFQETQY
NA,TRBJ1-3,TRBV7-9,ASSLTLGNTIY
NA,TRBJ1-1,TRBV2,ASSEALGQMNTEAF
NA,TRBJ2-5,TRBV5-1,ASSKQQETQY